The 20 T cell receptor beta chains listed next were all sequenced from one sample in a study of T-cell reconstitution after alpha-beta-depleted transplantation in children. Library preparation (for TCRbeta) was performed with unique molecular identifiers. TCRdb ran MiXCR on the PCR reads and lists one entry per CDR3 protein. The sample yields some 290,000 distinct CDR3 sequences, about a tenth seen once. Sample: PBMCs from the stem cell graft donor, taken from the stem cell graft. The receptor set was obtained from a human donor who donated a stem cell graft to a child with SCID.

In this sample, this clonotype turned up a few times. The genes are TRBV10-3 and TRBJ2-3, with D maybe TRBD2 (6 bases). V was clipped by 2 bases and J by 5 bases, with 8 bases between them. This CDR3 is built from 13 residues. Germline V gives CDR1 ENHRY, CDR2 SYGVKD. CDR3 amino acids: CAISEGGLDTQYF. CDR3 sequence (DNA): TGTGCCATCAGTGAGGGGGGACTAGATACGCAGTATTTT.

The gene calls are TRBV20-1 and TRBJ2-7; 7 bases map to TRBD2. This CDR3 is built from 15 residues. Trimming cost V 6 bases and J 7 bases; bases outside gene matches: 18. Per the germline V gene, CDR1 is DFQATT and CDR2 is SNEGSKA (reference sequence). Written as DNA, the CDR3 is TGCAGTGCGTCCGGGACTACCCTTGATGCGGATGAGCAGTACTTC. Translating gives CSASGTTLDADEQYF.

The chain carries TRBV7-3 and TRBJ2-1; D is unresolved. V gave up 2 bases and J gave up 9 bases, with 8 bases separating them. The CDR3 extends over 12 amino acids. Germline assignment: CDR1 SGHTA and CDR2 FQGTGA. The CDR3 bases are TGTGCCAGCAGCTTATCCGGGCCTGAGCAGTTCTTC. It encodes CASSLSGPEQFF.

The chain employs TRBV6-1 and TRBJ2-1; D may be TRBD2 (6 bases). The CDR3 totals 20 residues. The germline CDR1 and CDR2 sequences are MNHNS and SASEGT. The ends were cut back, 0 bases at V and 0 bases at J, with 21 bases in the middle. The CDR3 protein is CASSEARGWVAESSYNEQFF. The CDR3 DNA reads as TGTGCCAGCAGTGAAGCGCGCGGGTGGGTAGCGGAGAGCTCCTACAATGAGCAGTTCTTC.

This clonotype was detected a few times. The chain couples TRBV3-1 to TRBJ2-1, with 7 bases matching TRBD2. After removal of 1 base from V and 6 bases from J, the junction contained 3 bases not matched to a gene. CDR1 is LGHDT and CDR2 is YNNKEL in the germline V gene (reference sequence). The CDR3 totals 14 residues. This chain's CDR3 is CASSQVGGSNEQFF. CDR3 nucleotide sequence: TGTGCCAGCAGCCAAGTCGGGGGGTCCAATGAGCAGTTCTTC.

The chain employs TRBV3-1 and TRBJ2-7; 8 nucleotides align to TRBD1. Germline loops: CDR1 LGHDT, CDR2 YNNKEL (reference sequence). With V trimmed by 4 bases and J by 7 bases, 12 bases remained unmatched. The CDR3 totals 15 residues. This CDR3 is CASSLSGTGFEEQYF. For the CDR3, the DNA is TGTGCCAGCAGCCTTTCCGGGACAGGTTTTGAGGAGCAGTACTTC.

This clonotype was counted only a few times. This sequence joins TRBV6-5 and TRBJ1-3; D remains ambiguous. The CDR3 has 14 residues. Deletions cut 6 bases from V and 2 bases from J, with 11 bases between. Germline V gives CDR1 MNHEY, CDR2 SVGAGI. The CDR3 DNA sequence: TGTGCCAGCAGACCTGGCCGAGCTGGAAACACCATATATTTT. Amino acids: CASRPGRAGNTIYF.

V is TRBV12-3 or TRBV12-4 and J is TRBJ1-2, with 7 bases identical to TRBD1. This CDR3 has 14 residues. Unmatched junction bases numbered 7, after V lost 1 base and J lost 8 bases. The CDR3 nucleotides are TGTGCCAGCAGTTTAGTAACAGGGGCGGGAGGCTACACCTTC. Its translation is CASSLVTGAGGYTF.

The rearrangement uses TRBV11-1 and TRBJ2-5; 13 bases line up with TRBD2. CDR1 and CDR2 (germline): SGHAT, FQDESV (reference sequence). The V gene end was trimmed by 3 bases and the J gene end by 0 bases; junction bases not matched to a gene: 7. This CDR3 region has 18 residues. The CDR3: CASSLLGTSGEYQETQYF. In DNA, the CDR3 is TGTGCCAGCAGCTTGCTGGGGACTAGCGGGGAGTACCAAGAGACCCAGTACTTC.

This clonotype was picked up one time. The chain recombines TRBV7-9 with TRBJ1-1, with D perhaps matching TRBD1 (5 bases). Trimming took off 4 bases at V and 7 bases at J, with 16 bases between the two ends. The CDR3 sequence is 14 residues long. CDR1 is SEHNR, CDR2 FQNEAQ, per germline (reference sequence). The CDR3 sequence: CASSSDRDGREAFF. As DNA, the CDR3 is TGTGCCAGCAGCTCTGACCGGGACGGACGTGAAGCTTTCTTT.

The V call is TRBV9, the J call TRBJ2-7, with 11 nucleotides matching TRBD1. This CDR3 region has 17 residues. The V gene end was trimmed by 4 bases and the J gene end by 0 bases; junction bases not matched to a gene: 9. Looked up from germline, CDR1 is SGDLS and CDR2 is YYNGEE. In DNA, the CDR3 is TGTGCCAGCAGCCCCGAGAACGGACAGGGGGCCTCCTACGAGCAGTACTTC. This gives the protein CASSPENGQGASYEQYF.

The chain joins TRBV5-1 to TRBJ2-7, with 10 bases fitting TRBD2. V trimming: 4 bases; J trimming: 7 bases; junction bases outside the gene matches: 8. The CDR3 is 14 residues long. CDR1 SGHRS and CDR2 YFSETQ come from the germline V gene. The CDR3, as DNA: TGCGCCAGCAGCATAAGCGGGGGGGCGCAAGAGCAGTACTTC. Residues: CASSISGGAQEQYF.

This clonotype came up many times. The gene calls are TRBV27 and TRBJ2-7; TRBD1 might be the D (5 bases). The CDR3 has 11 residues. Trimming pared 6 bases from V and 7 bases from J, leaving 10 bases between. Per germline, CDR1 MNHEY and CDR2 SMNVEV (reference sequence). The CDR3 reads CASSSAGEQYF. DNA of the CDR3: TGTGCCAGCAGCTCAGCAGGGGAGCAGTACTTC.

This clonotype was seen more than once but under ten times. The CDR3 nucleotides read TGCAGTGCTAGAGATTTGGGGGGGCAGGAAGCTTTCTTT. It yields the protein CSARDLGGQEAFF. This chain uses TRBV20-1 with TRBJ1-1; a weak D match, TRBD1 (6 bases). Trimming took 0 bases from V and 8 from J, leaving 13 bases between them. CDR1 DFQATT and CDR2 SNEGSKA come from the germline V gene (reference sequence). The CDR3 is made up of 13 amino acids.

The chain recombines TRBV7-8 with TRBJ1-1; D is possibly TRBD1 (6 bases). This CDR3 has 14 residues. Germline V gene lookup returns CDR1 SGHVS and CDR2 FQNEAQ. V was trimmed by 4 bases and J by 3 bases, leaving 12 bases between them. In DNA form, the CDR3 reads TGTGCCAGCAGCTCGGGACACCAGGACACTGAAGCTTTCTTT. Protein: CASSSGHQDTEAFF.

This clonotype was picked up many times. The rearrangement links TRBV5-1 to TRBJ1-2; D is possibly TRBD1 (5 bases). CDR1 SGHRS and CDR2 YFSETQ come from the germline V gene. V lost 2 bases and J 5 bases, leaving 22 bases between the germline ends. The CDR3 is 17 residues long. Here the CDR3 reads CASSLEFWKGRGYGYTF. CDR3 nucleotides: TGCGCCAGCAGCTTAGAGTTTTGGAAGGGCCGGGGGTATGGCTACACCTTC.

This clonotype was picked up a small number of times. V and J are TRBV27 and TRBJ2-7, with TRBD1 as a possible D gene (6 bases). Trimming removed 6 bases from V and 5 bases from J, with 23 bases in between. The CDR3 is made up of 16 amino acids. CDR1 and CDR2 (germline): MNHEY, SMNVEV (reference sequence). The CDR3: CASSPYGQGIFNEQYF. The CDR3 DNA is TGTGCCAGCAGCCCTTATGGCCAGGGGATTTTTAACGAGCAGTACTTC.

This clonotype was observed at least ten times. CDR3 region: CASSSGNTDTQYF. CDR3 nucleotides: TGTGCCAGCAGCTCCGGTAACACAGATACGCAGTATTTT. The chain has TRBV7-7 and TRBJ2-3; D unclear. Germline V lookup: CDR1 SSHAT, CDR2 FNYEAQ (reference sequence). The CDR3 runs 13 residues. Trimming took off 4 bases at V and 2 bases at J, with 7 bases between the two ends.

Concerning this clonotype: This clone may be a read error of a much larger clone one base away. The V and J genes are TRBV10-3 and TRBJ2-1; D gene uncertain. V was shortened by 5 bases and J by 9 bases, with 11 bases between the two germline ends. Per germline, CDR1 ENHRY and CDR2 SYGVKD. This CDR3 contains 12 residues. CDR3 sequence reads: CAISTTVVEQFF. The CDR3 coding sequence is TGTGCCATCAGTACTACAGTGGTTGAGCAGTTCTTC.

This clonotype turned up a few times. CDR3 sequence reads: CASSLRPGSGTEAFF. The DNA of the CDR3 is TGCGCCAGCAGCTTGCGTCCCGGATCGGGCACTGAAGCTTTCTTT. This sequence joins TRBV5-1 and TRBJ1-1; the D is unclear. Trimming pared 1 base from V and 4 bases from J, leaving 14 bases between. The CDR3 sequence is 15 residues long. From germline, CDR1 is SGHRS and CDR2 YFSETQ.